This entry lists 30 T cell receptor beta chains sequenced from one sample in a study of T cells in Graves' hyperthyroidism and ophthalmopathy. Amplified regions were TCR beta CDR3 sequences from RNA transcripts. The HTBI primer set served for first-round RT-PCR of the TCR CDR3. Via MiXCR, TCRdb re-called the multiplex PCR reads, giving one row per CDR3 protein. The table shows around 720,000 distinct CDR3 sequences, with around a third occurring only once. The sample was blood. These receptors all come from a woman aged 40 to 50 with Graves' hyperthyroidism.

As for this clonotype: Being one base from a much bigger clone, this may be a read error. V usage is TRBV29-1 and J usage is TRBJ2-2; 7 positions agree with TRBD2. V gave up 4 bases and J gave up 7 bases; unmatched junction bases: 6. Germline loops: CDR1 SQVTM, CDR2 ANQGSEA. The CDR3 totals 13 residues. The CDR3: CSVAGRASGELFF. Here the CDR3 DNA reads TGCAGCGTTGCGGGGAGGGCCAGCGGGGAGCTGTTTTTT.

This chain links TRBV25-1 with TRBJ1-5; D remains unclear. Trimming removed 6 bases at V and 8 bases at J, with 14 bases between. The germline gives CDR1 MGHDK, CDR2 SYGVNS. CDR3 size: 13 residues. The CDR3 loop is CASSLEGSEPQHF. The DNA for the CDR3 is TGTGCCAGCAGCTTAGAGGGCTCGGAGCCCCAGCATTTT.

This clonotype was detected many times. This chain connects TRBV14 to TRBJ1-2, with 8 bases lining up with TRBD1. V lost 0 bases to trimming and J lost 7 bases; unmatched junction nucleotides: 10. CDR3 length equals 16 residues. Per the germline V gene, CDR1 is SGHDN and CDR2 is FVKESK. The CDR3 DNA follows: TGTGCCAGCAGCCAAGATGGTCACAGGGGGAGACGTGGCTACACCTTC. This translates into CASSQDGHRGRRGYTF.

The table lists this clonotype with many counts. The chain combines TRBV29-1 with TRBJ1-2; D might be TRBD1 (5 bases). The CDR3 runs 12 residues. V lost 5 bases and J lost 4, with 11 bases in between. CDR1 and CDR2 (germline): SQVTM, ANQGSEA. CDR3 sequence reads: CSVTQGSYGYTF. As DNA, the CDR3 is TGCAGCGTTACCCAGGGCTCCTATGGCTACACCTTC. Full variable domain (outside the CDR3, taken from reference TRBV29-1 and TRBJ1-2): SAVISQKPSRDICQRGTSLTIQCQVDSQVTMMFWYRQQPGQSLTLIATANQGSEATYESGFVIDKFPISRPNLTFSTLTVSNMSPEDSSIYLCSVTQGSYGYTFGSGTRLTVV.

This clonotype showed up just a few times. The CDR3 DNA follows: TGTGCCAGCAGATCGGAGGCCGAGGGCACTGAAGCTTTCTTT. Translation gives CASRSEAEGTEAFF. This rearrangement joins TRBV10-3 to TRBJ1-1; unclear D gene. V shed 10 bases and J shed 4 bases, with 19 bases lying between them. Germline V gives CDR1 ENHRY, CDR2 SYGVKD. This CDR3 has 14 amino acids.

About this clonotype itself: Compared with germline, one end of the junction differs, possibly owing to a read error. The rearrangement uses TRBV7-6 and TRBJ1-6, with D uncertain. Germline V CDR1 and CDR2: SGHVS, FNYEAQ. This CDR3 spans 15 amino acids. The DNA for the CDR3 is TGTGGCAGCAGCCCTGGGGAGCTCTCGAATTCACCCCTCCACTTT. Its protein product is CGSSPGELSNSPLHF.

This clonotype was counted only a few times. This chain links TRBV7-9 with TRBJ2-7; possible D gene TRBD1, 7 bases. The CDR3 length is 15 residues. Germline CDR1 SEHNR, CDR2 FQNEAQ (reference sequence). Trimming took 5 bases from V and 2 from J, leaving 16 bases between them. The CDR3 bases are TGTGCCAGCAGCCAGGGGGGAGTGTACACCTACGAGCAGTACTTC. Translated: CASSQGGVYTYEQYF.

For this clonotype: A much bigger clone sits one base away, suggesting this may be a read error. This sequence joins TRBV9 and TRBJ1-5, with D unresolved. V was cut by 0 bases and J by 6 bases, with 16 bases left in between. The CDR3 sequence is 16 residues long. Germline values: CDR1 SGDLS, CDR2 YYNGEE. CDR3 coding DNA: TGTGCCAGCAGCGTAGCCGACCCCTTGGATGGTCAGCCCCAGCATTTT. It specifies CASSVADPLDGQPQHF.

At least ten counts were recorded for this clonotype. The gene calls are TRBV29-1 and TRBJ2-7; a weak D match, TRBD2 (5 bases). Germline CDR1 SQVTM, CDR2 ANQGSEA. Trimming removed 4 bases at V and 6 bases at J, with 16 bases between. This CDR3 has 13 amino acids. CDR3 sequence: CSVGYGLSAEQYF. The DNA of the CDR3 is TGCAGCGTTGGTTATGGACTCTCTGCCGAGCAGTACTTC.

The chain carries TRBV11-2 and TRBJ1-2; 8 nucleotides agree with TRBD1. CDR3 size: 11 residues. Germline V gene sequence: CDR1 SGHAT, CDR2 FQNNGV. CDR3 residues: CARTGNYGYTF. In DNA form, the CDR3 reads TGTGCTAGGACAGGGAACTATGGCTACACCTTC.

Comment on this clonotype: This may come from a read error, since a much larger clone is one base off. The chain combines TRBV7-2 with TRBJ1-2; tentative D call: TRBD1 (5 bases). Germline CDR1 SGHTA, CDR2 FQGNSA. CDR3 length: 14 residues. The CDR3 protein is CACSLAGSGIGYTF. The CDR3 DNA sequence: TGTGCCTGCAGCTTGGCGGGGTCAGGGATTGGCTACACCTTC.

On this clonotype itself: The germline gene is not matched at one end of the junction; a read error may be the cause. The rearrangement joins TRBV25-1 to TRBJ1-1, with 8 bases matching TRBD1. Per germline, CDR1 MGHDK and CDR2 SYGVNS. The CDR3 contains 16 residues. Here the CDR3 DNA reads TGTGTCAGCAGTTACGGAGGACAGGGTTTCGGCACTGAAGCTTTCTTT. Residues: CVSSYGGQGFGTEAFF.

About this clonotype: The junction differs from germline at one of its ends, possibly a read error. CDR3 loop: CAGSLGTPSTDTQYF. CDR3 nucleotides: TGTGCCGGCAGCTTAGGGACGCCCAGCACAGATACGCAGTATTTT. The chain carries TRBV11-2 and TRBJ2-3; either TRBD1 or TRBD2 may supply D (5 bases each). CDR1 is SGHAT, CDR2 FQNNGV, per germline. This CDR3 region has 15 residues.

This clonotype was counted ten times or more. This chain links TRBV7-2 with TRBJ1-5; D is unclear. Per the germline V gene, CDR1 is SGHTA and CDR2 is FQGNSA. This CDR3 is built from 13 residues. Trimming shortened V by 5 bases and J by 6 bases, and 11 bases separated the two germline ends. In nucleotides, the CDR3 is TGTGCCAGCAGCCTCTATTCTCTTCAGCCCCAGCATTTT. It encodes CASSLYSLQPQHF. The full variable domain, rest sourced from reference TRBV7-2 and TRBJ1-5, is GAGVSQSPSNKVTEKGKDVELRCDPISGHTALYWYRQSLGQGLEFLIYFQGNSAPDKSGLPSDRFSAERTGGSVSTLTIQRTQQEDSAVYLCASSLYSLQPQHFGDGTRLSIL.

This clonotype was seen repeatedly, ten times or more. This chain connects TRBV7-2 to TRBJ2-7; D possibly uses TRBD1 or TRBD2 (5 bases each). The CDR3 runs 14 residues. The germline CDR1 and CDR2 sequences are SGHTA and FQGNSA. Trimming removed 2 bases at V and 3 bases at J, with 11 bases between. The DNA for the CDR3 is TGTGCCAGCAGCTTATCCAGGGACGGCTACGAGCAGTACTTC. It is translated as CASSLSRDGYEQYF.

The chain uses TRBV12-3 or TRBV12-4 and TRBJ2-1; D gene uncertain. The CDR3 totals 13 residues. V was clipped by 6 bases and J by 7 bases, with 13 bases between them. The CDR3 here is CASSREVQNEQFF. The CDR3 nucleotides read TGTGCCAGCAGCCGAGAAGTTCAGAATGAGCAGTTCTTC.

DNA of the CDR3: TGTGCCAGCAGGAATATGGAGGGGGGCTACACCTTC. This codes for CASRNMEGGYTF. The chain is built from TRBV12-3 or TRBV12-4 and TRBJ1-2; TRBD1 is a possible D gene (5 bases). The CDR3 has 12 amino acids. With 6 bases removed from V and 8 bases from J, the gap between germline ends came to 13 bases.

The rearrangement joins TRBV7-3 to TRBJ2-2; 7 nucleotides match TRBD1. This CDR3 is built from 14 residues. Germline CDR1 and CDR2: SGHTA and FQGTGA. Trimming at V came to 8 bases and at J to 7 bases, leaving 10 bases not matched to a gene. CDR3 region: CASGVTGVHGELFF. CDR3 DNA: TGTGCCAGCGGTGTTACAGGGGTTCACGGGGAGCTGTTTTTT.

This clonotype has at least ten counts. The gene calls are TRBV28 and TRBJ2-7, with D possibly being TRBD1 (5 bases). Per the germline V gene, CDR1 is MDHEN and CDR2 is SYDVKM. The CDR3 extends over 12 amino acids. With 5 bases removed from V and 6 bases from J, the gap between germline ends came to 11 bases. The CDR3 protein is CASSIRQREQYF. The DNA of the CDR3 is TGTGCCAGCAGTATTAGACAGCGCGAGCAGTACTTC.

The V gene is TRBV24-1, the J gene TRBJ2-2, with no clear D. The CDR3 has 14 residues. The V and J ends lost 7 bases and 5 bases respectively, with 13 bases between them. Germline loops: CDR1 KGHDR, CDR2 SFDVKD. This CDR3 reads CATSLGDQTGELFF. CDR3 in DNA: TGTGCCACCAGCCTAGGAGATCAGACCGGGGAGCTGTTTTTT.

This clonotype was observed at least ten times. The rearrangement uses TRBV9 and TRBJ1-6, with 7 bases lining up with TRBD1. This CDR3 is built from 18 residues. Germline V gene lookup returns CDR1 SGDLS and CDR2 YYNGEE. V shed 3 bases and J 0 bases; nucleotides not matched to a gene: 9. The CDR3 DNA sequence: TGTGCCAGCAGCGCGACAGGACAGGCGAGCTCCTATAATTCACCCCTCCACTTT. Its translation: CASSATGQASSYNSPLHF.

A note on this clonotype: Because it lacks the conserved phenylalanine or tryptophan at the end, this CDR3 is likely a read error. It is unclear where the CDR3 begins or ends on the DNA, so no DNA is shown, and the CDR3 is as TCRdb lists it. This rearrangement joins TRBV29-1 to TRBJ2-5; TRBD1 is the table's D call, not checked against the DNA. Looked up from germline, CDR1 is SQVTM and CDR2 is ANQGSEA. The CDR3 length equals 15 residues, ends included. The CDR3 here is CSVESQGAHGYTFGS.

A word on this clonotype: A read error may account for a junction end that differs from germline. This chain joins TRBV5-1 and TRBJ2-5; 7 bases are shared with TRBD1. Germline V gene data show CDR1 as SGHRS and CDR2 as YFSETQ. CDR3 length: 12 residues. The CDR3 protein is CASRDGTATQYF. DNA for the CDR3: TGTGCCAGCAGAGATGGGACAGCCACCCAGTACTTC.

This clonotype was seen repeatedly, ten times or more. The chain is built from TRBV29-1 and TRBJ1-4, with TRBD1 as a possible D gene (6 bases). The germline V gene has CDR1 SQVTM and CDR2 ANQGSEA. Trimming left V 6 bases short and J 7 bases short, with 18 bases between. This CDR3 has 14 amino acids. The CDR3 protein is CSVRPGVSPEKLFF. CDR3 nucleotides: TGCAGCGTGCGCCCAGGGGTCAGTCCTGAAAAACTGTTTTTT.

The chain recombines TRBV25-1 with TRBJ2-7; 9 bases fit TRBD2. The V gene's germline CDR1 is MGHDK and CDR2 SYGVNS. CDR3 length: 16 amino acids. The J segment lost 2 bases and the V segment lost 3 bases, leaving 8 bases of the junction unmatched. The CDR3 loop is CASSDTGLALTYEQYF. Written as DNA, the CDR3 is TGTGCCAGCAGTGATACAGGACTAGCGTTAACCTACGAGCAGTACTTC.

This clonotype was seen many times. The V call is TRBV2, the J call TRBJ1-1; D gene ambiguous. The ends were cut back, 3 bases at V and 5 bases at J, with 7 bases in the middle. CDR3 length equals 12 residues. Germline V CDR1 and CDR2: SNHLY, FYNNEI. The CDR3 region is CASSEGRTEAFF. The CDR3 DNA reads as TGTGCCAGCAGTGAGGGCCGAACTGAAGCTTTCTTT.

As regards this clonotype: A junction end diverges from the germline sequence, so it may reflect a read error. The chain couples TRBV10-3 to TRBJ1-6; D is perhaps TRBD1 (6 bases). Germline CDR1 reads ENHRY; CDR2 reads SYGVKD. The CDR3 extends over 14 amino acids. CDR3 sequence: CAIRGWGQDSPLRF. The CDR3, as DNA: TGTGCCATCAGGGGGTGGGGGCAAGATTCACCCCTCCGCTTT.

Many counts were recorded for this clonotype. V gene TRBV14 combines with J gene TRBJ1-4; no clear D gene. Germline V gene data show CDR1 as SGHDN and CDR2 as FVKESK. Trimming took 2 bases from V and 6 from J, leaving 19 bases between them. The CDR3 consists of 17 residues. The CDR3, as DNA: TGTGCCAGCAGCCAAAGACCAGACATCTTCACTGATGAAAAACTGTTTTTT. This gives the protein CASSQRPDIFTDEKLFF.

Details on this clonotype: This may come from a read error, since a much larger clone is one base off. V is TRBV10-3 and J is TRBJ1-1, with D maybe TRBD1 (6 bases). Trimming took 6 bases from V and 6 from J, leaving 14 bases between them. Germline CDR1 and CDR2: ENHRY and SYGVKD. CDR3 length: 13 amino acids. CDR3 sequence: CAIRLSQGSEAFF. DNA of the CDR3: TGTGCCATCAGATTAAGTCAGGGGTCTGAAGCTTTCTTT.

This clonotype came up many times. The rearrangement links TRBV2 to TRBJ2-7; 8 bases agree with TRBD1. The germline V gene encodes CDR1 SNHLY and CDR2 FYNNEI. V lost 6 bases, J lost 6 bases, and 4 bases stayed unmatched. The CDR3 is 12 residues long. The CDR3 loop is CASRGQDFEQYF. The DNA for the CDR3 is TGTGCCAGCAGGGGACAGGACTTCGAGCAGTACTTC.